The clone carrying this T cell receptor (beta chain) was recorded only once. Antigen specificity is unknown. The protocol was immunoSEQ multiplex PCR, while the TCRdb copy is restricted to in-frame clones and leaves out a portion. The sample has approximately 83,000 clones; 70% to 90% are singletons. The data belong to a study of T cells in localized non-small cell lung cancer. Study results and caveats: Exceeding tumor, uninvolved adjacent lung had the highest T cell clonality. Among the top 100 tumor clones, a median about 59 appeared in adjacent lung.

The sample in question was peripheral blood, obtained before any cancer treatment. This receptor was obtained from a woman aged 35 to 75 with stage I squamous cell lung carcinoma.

CDR3 region: CASIRDFYNEQFF. The CDR3, as DNA: TGTGCCAGCATCCGGGACTTCTACAATGAGCAGTTCTTC. This chain links TRBV6-1 with TRBJ2-1, with TRBD2 as a possible D gene (6 bases). Germline V gives CDR1 MNHNS, CDR2 SASEGT. The length of the CDR3 is 13 residues. V shed 7 bases and J shed 3 bases, with 10 bases lying between them.